This is a list of T cell receptor beta chains from one sample in a study of identical twins. TCRdb itself ran the 5' RACE reads through MiXCR, one entry per CDR3 protein. The table has around 1.7 million distinct CDR3 sequences, 32% seen once. Sequencing was carried out using cord blood. Source of these receptors: a newborn girl in good health. Both conserved end residues are part of each CDR3. Fields, in order: D gene, J gene, V gene, CDR3 protein. D genes are given only for firm matches.

d_call: -
j_call: TRBJ2-7
v_call: TRBV7-2
cdr3_aa: CASSSQGTTPRDEQYF

d_call: -
j_call: TRBJ1-2
v_call: TRBV27
cdr3_aa: CASSPQGHRYYGYTF

d_call: -
j_call: TRBJ1-4
v_call: TRBV4-2
cdr3_aa: CASSQAIREKLFF

d_call: TRBD2
j_call: TRBJ2-3
v_call: TRBV20-1
cdr3_aa: CSARDRASGPRDTQYF

d_call: TRBD2
j_call: TRBJ2-1
v_call: TRBV5-1
cdr3_aa: CASSPGLAGVHEQFF

d_call: -
j_call: TRBJ1-2
v_call: TRBV28
cdr3_aa: CASSYGDKYGYTF

d_call: -
j_call: TRBJ2-5
v_call: TRBV20-1
cdr3_aa: CSAARDLAWGDIETQYF

d_call: -
j_call: TRBJ2-7
v_call: TRBV20-1
cdr3_aa: CSARGVSWSYEQYF

d_call: TRBD1
j_call: TRBJ2-5
v_call: TRBV12-3/TRBV12-4
cdr3_aa: CASEYRGRETQYF

d_call: -
j_call: TRBJ1-2
v_call: TRBV20-1
cdr3_aa: CSEGPIDYGYTF

d_call: TRBD2
j_call: TRBJ2-3
v_call: TRBV24-1
cdr3_aa: CATSEIAGDTQYF

d_call: TRBD1
j_call: TRBJ1-1
v_call: TRBV29-1
cdr3_aa: CSGVQGPTWNTEAFF

d_call: -
j_call: TRBJ1-3
v_call: TRBV7-2
cdr3_aa: CASSLGRGNTIYF

d_call: -
j_call: TRBJ2-1
v_call: TRBV20-1
cdr3_aa: CSARTQRLGSYNEQFF

d_call: TRBD1
j_call: TRBJ1-5
v_call: TRBV6-1
cdr3_aa: CASSEGQGGQPQHF